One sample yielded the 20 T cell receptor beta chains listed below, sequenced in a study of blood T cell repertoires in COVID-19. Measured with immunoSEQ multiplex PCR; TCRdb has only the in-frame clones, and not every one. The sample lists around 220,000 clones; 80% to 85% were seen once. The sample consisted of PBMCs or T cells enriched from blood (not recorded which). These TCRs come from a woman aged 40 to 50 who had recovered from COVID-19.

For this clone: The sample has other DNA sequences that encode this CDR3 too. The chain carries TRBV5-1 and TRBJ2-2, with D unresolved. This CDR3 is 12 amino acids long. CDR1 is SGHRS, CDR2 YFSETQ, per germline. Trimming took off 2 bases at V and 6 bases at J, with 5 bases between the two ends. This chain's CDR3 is CASSFRSGELFF. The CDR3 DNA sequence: TGCGCCAGCAGCTTTCGTTCCGGGGAGCTGTTTTTT.

The CDR3 here is CASSPAGGEQFF. DNA of the CDR3: TGTGCCAGCAGCCCTGCGGGGGGTGAGCAGTTCTTC. The chain links TRBV7-6 to TRBJ2-1; 8 bases map to TRBD2. The V gene's germline CDR1 is SGHVS and CDR2 FNYEAQ. Trimming took 5 bases from V and 9 from J; bases not matched to a gene: 3. The CDR3 runs to 12 residues.

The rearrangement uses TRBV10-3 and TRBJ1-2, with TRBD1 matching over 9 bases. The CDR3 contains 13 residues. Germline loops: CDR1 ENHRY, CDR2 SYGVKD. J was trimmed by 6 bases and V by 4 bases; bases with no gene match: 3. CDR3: CAISGDRADGYTF. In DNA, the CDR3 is TGTGCCATCAGTGGGGACAGGGCGGATGGCTACACCTTC.

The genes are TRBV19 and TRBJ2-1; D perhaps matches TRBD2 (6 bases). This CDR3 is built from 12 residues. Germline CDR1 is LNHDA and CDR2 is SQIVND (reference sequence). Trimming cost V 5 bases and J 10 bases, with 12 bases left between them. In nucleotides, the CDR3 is TGTGCCAGTAGTGGAGGGCCCAGGGAGCAGTTCTTC. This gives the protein CASSGGPREQFF. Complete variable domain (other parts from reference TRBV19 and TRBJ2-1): DGGITQSPKYLFRKEGQNVTLSCEQNLNHDAMYWYRQDPGQGLRLIYYSQIVNDFQKGDIAEGYSVSREKKESFPLTVTSAQKNPTAFYLCASSGGPREQFFGPGTRLTVL.

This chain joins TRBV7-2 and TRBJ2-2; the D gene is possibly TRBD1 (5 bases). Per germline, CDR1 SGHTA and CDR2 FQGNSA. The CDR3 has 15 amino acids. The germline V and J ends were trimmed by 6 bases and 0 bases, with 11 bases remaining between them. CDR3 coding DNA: TGTGCCAGCAGGCCCACAGGCGCGAACACCGGGGAGCTGTTTTTT. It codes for CASRPTGANTGELFF.

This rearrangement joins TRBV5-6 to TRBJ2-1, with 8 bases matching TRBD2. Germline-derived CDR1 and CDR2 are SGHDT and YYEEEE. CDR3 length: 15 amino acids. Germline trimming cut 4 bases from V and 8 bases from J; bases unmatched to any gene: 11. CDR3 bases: TGTGCCAGCAGCGCCCTGTCCGGGAGGGGATATGAGCAGTTCTTC. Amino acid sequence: CASSALSGRGYEQFF.

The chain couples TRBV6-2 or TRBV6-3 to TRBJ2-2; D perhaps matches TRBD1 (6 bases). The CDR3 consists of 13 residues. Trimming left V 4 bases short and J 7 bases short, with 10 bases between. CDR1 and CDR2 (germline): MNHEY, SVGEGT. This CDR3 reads CASSLQGFGELFF. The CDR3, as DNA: TGTGCCAGCAGTTTACAGGGTTTCGGGGAGCTGTTTTTT.

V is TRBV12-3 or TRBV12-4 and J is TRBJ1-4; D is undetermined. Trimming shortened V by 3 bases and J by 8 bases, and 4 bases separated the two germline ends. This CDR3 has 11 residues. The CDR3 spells CASSFQEKLFF. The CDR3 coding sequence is TGTGCCAGCAGTTTTCAAGAAAAACTGTTTTTT.

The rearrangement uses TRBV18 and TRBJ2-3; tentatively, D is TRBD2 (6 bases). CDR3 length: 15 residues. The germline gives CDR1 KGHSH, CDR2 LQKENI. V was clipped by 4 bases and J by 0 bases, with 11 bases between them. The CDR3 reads CASSLGTSSTDTQYF. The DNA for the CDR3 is TGTGCCAGCTCACTAGGGACTTCTAGCACAGATACGCAGTATTTT.

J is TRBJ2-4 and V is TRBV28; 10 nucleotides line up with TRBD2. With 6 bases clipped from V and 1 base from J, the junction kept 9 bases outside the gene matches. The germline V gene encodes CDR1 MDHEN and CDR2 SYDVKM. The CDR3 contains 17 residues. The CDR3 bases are TGTGCCAGCAGCTTAGCCACTAGCGGGGTGGCCAAAAACATTCAGTACTTC. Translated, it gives CASSLATSGVAKNIQYF.

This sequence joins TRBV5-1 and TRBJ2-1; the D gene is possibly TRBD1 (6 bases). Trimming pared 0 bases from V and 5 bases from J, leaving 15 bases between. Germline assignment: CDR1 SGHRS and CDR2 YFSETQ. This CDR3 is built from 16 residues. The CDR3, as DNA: TGCGCCAGCAGCTTGGCGAAGGGGACAAATAACAATGAGCAGTTCTTC. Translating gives CASSLAKGTNNNEQFF.

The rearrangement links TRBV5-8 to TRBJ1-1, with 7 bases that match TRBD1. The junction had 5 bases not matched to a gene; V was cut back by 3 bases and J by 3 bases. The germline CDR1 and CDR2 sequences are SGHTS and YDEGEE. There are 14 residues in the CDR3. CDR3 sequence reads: CASSSGQTYTEAFF. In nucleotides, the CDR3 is TGTGCCAGCAGCTCGGGACAGACGTACACTGAAGCTTTCTTT.

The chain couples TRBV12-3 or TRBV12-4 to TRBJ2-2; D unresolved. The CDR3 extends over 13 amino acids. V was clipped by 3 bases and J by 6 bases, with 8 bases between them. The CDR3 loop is CASSFAHPGELFF. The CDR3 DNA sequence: TGTGCCAGCAGTTTTGCGCATCCCGGGGAGCTGTTTTTT.

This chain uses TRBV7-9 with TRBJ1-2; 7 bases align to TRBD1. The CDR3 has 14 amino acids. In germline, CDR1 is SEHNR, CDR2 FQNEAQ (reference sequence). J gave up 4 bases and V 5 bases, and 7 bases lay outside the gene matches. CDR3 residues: CASSNDRVSYGYTF. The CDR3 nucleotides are TGTGCCAGCAGCAACGACAGGGTCTCCTATGGCTACACCTTC.

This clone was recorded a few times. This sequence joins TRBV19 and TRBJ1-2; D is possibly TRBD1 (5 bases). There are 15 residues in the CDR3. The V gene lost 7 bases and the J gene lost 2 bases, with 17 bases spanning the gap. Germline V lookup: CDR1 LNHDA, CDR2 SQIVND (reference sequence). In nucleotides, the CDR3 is TGTGCCAGTAACAATGCGGGACGGGGAAACTATGGCTACACCTTC. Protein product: CASNNAGRGNYGYTF. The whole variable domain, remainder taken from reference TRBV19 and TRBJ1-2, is DGGITQSPKYLFRKEGQNVTLSCEQNLNHDAMYWYRQDPGQGLRLIYYSQIVNDFQKGDIAEGYSVSREKKESFPLTVTSAQKNPTAFYLCASNNAGRGNYGYTFGSGTRLTVV.

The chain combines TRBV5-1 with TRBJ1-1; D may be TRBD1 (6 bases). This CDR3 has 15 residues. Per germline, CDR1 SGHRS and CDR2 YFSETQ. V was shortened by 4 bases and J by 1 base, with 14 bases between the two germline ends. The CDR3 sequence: CASSGTGNGNTEAFF. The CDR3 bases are TGCGCCAGCAGCGGAACAGGGAACGGGAACACTGAAGCTTTCTTT. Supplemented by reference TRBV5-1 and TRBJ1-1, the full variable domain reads KAGVTQTPRYLIKTRGQQVTLSCSPISGHRSVSWYQQTPGQGLQFLFEYFSETQRNKGNFPGRFSGRQFSNSRSEMNVSTLELGDSALYLCASSGTGNGNTEAFFGQGTRLTVV.

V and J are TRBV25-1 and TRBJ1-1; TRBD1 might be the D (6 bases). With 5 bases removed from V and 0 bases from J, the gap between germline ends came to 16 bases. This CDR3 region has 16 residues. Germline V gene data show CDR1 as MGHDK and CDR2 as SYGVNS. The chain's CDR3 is CASSPPRGQLNTEAFF. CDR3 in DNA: TGTGCCAGCAGTCCCCCCCGGGGACAACTGAACACTGAAGCTTTCTTT.

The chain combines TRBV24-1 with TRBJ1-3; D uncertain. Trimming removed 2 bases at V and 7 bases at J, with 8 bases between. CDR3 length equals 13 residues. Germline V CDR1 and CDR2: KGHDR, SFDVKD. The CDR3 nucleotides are TGTGCCACCAGTGATTCTCTTCTCAACACCATATATTTT. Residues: CATSDSLLNTIYF.

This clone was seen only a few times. In nucleotides, the CDR3 is TGTGCCAGCAGGCTTCTAGTTGGTGGTGATGAGCAGTTCTTC. Its protein is CASRLLVGGDEQFF. The rearrangement links TRBV2 to TRBJ2-1; D gene uncertain. The CDR3 covers 14 residues. Per germline, CDR1 SNHLY and CDR2 FYNNEI. Trimming left V 6 bases short and J 8 bases short, with 17 bases between.

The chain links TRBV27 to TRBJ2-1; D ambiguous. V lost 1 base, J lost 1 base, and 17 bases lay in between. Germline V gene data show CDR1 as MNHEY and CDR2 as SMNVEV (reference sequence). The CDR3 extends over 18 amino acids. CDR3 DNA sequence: TGTGCCAGCAGTTTATACGCGGAGCTGGCAGTTTCCTACAATGAGCAGTTCTTC. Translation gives CASSLYAELAVSYNEQFF.